Given below is one TCR beta chain in context. These data belong to a study of shared clonotypes between healthy human individuals. This CDR3 spans 16 amino acids. Trimming took 0 bases from V and 2 from J, leaving 15 bases between them. CDR1 is SGHRS and CDR2 is YFSETQ in the germline V gene. Authors' data handling: Filtering was not the same, since immunoSEQ gave junction-only sequences without quality scores. Using immunoSEQ multiplex PCR, the repertoire was profiled, and TCRdb retains in-frame clones only, with some absent. The DNA gave D and trimming, while V, J and clone size come from that table. The table shows 2 million or so clones, with roughly 96% occurring only once.

The chain couples TRBV5-1 to TRBJ2-7, with D possibly TRBD2 on 6 matching bases. This TCR was sampled from a man between 18 and 29 years old in good health. Sequences were obtained from naive CD4+ T cells sorted from blood. The subset: CD45RA+ positively selected. The CDR3 here is CASSLGDSSWPYEQYF. CDR3 bases: TGCGCCAGCAGCTTGGGGGACTCCTCGTGGCCCTACGAGCAGTACTTC. The variable domain in full, completed from reference TRBV5-1 and TRBJ2-7, reads KAGVTQTPRYLIKTRGQQVTLSCSPISGHRSVSWYQQTPGQGLQFLFEYFSETQRNKGNFPGRFSGRQFSNSRSEMNVSTLELGDSALYLCASSLGDSSWPYEQYFGPGTRLTVT.